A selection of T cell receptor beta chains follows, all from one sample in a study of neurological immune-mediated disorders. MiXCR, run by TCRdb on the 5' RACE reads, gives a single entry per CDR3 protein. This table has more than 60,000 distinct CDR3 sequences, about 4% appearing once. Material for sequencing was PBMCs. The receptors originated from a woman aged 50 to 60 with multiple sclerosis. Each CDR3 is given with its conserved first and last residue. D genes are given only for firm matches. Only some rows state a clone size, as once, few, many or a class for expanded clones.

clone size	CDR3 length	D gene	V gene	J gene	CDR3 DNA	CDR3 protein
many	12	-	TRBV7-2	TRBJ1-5	TGTGCCAGCAGCTCCTCAGGGGAACCCCAGCATTTT	CASSSSGEPQHF
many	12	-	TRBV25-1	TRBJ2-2	TGTGCCAGCAGTGAAAGAAGAGGGGAGCTGTTTTTT	CASSERRGELFF
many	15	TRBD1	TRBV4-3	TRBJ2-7	TGCGCCAGCAGCCTTAGTACAGGGGAAGCCTACGAGCAGTACTTC	CASSLSTGEAYEQYF
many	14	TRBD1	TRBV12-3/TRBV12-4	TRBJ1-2	TGTGCCAGCAGTGCCCGGGACAGGGACAATGGCTACACCTTC	CASSARDRDNGYTF
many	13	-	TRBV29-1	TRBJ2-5	TGCAGCGTCCGGGACACCCCAGCGGAGACCCAGTACTTC	CSVRDTPAETQYF
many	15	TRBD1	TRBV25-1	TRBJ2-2	TGTGCCAGCAGTGACGGGACAGGGGAGGCCGGGGAGCTGTTTTTT	CASSDGTGEAGELFF
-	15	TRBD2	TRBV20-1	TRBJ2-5	TGCAGTGCTAGAATAGCGGGAGCGAACCAAGAGACCCAGTACTTC	CSARIAGANQETQYF
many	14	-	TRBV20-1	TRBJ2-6	TGCAGTGCTAGTTCTGGCTCTGGGGCCAACGTCCTGACTTTC	CSASSGSGANVLTF
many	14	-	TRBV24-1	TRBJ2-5	TGTGCCACCAGTGATTTGACAGGGACGGAGACCCAGTACTTC	CATSDLTGTETQYF
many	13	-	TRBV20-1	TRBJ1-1	TGCAGTGCCCACACCCATTCGAACACTGAAGCTTTCTTT	CSAHTHSNTEAFF
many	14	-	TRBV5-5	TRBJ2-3	TGTGCCAGCAGCTCCGAGTCCAGCACAGATACGCAGTATTTT	CASSSESSTDTQYF
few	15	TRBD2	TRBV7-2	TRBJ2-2	TGTGCCAGCAGCTCACTAGCGGGAGTACCCGGGGAGCTGTTTTTT	CASSSLAGVPGELFF
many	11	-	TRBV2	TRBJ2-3	TGTGCCAGCAGTGAGGAATTAACGCAGTATTTT	CASSEELTQYF
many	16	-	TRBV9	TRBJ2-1	TGTGCCAGCAGCCCCAGAGATGGGGGGGCAGGCGTTGAGCAGTTCTTC	CASSPRDGGAGVEQFF
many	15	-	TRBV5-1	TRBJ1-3	TGCGCCAGCAGCTCTGGACCGTCCTCTGGAAACACCATATATTTT	CASSSGPSSGNTIYF
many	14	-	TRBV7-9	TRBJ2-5	TGTGCCAGCAGCCCCGCGGGGAACCAAGAGACCCAGTACTTC	CASSPAGNQETQYF
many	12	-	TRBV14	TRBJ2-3	TGTGCCAGCAGCCTTCGCCCAGATACGCAGTATTTT	CASSLRPDTQYF
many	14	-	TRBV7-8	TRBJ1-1	TGTGCCAGCAGCGCTGGACGGCAGAACACTGAAGCTTTCTTT	CASSAGRQNTEAFF
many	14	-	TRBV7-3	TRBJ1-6	TGTGCCAGCAGCTTATTAGGGGGAAATACACCCCTCCACTTT	CASSLLGGNTPLHF
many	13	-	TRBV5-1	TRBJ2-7	TGCGCCAGCAGCCCCCGGGACATCTCCGAGCAGTACTTC	CASSPRDISEQYF
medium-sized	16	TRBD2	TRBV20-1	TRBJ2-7	TGCAGTGCTAGAGATCGACTAGCGGGAGGGCACTACGAGCAGTACTTC	CSARDRLAGGHYEQYF
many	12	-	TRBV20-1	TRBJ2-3	TGCAGTGTCCAATCCCGGGCAGATACGCAGTATTTT	CSVQSRADTQYF
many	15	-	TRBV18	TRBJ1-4	TGTGCCAGCTCACCACCGAACCTCCAAAGTGAAAAACTGTTTTTT	CASSPPNLQSEKLFF
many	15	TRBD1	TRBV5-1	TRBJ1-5	TGCGCCAGCAGCTTGGAAGGGACAGGGAATCAGCCCCAGCATTTT	CASSLEGTGNQPQHF
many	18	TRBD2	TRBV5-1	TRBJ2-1	TGCGCCAGCAGCTTCGGGACTAGCGCTTTTCTTCTTTACAATGAGCAGTTCTTC	CASSFGTSAFLLYNEQFF
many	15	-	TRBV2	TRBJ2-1	TGTGCCAGCAGTGAACGACTAGTCGGGTCGAATGAGCAGTTCTTC	CASSERLVGSNEQFF
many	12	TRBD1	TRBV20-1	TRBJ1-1	TGCGCGGAGAAAGACAGGGGCGCTGAAGCTTTCTTT	CAEKDRGAEAFF
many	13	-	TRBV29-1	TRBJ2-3	TGCAGCGTTGATAAGGGAAGCACAGATACGCAGTATTTT	CSVDKGSTDTQYF
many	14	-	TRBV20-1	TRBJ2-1	TGCAGTGCTTTACGTTACAGGGTACACAATGAGCAGTTCTTC	CSALRYRVHNEQFF
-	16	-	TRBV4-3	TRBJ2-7	TGCGCCAACAGCCAAGATAGGTCCGGGACAACCTACGAGCAGTACTTC	CANSQDRSGTTYEQYF
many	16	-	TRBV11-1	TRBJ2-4	TGTGCCAGCAGCTTTGGGGAGTCTTCGGCCAAAAACATTCAGTACTTC	CASSFGESSAKNIQYF
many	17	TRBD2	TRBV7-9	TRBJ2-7	TGTGCCAGCAGAGGCCCTCTAAGGACTAGCGGGAGTGGCGAGCAGTACTTC	CASRGPLRTSGSGEQYF
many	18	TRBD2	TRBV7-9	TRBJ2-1	TGTGCCAGCAGCTTAGAGGAGCGACTAGCGGGGTTAAGATATGAGCAGTTCTTC	CASSLEERLAGLRYEQFF
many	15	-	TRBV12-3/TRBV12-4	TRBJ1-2	TGTGCCAGCAGCGCGCGAGGCCTAAGGGACTATGGCTACACCTTC	CASSARGLRDYGYTF
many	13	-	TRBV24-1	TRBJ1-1	TGTGCCACCAGTGATTGGGGGGACACTGAAGCTTTCTTT	CATSDWGDTEAFF
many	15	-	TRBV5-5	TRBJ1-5	TGTGCCAGCAGCCCCGGGACGACGAGGGATCAGCCCCAGCATTTT	CASSPGTTRDQPQHF
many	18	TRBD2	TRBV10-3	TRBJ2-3	TGTGCCATCAGTGAGTCTCCAATGGGAGTAGCGGGTCCAGATACGCAGTATTTT	CAISESPMGVAGPDTQYF
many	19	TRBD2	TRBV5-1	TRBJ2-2	TGCGCCAGCAGCTTGTTGCCTAGCGGGAGGGCTGCGAACACCGGGGAGCTGTTTTTT	CASSLLPSGRAANTGELFF
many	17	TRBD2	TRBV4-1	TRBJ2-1	TGCGCCAGCAGCCAAGAGGCCGCAGTTGGGGGGAGGGATGAGCAGTTCTTC	CASSQEAAVGGRDEQFF
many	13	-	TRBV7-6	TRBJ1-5	TGTGCCAGCAGCTTAGAGTGGAATCAGCCCCAGAATTTT	CASSLEWNQPQNF
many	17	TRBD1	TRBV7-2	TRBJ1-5	TGTGCCAGCAGCTTAGCGGGGGGACAGGGGGGGCAACAGCCCCAGCATTTT	CASSLAGGQGGQQPQHF
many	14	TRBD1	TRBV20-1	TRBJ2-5	TGCAGTGCTAGAGGACAGGGGGCTCGAGAGACCCAGTACTTC	CSARGQGARETQYF
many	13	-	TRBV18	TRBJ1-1	TGTGCCAGCTCACCCCCGGTAGGCACTGAAGCTTTCTTT	CASSPPVGTEAFF
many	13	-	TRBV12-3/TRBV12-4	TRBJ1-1	TGTGCCAGCAGCTCCCCTTTATTTCGAGGAGCTTTCTTT	CASSSPLFRGAFF
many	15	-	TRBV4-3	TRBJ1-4	TGCGCCAGCAGCCAAGGTATAGGGACAAATGAAAAACTGTTTTTT	CASSQGIGTNEKLFF
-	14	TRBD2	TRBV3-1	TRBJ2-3	TGTGCCAGCAGCGAGACTAGCGGCACAGATACGCAGTATTTT	CASSETSGTDTQYF
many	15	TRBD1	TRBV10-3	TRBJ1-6	TGTGCCATCAGTCCCGGGACAGGGATCCATTCACCCCTCAACTTT	CAISPGTGIHSPLNF
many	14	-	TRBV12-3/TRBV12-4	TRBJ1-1	TGTGCCAGCAGTTGGGACACCTTGAACACTGAAGCTTTCTTT	CASSWDTLNTEAFF
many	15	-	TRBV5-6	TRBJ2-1	TGTGCCAGCAGCTTGGACGGAGTCCCCTACAATGAGCAGTTCTTC	CASSLDGVPYNEQFF